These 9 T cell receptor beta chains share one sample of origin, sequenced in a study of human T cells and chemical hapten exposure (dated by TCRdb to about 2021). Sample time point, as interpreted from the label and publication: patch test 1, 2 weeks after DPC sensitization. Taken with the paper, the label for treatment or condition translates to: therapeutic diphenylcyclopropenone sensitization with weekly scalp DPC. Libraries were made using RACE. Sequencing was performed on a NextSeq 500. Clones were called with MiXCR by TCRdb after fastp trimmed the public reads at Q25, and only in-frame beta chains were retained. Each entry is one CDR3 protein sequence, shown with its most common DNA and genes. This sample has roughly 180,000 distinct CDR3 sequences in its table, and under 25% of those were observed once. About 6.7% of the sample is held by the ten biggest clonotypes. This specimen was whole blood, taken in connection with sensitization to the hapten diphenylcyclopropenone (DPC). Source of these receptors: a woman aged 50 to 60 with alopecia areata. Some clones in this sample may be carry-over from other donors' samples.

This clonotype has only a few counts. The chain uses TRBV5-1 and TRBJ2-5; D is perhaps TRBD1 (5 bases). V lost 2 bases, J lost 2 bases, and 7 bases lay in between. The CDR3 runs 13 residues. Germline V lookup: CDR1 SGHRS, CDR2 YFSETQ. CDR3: CASSFQGQETQYF. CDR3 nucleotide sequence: TGCGCCAGCAGCTTTCAGGGACAAGAGACCCAGTACTTC.

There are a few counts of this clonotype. The DNA for the CDR3 is TGTGCCAGCAGAGACCCCTCGGAAGGGACCTACGAGCAGTACTTC. As protein: CASRDPSEGTYEQYF. The rearrangement links TRBV6-5 to TRBJ2-7, with no clear D. CDR1 is MNHEY and CDR2 is SVGAGI in the germline V gene. The CDR3 consists of 15 residues. V gave up 6 bases and J gave up 2 bases, with 17 bases separating them.

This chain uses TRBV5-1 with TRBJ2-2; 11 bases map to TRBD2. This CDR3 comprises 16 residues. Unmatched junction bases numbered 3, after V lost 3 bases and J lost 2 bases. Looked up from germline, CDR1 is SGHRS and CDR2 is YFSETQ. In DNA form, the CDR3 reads TGCGCCAGCAGCTCCGGGACTAGCGGAAACACCGGGGAGCTGTTTTTT. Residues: CASSSGTSGNTGELFF.

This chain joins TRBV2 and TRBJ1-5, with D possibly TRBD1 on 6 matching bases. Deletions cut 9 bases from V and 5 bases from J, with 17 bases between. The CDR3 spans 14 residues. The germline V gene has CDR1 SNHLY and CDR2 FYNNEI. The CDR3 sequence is CASGGQDFHQPQHF. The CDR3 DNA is TGTGCCAGTGGGGGGCAAGACTTCCATCAGCCCCAGCATTTT.

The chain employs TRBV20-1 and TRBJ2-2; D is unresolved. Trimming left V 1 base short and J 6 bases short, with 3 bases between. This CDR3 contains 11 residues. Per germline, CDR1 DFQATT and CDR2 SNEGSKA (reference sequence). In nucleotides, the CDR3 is TGCAGTGCTAGAGGGGCCGGGGAGCTGTTTTTT. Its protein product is CSARGAGELFF.

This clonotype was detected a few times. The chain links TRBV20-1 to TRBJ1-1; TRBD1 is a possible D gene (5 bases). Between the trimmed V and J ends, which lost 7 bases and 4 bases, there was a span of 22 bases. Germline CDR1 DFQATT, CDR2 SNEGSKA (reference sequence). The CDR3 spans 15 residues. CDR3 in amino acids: CSVGQGKGRSTEAFF. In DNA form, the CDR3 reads TGCAGTGTGGGGCAGGGTAAGGGCCGAAGCACTGAAGCTTTCTTT.

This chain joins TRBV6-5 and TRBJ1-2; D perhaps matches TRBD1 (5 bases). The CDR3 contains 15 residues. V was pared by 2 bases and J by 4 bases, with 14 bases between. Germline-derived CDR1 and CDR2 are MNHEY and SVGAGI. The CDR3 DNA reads TGTGCCAGCAGTTACCGCCCTTTTGGGGCCTATGGCTACACCTTC. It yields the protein CASSYRPFGAYGYTF.

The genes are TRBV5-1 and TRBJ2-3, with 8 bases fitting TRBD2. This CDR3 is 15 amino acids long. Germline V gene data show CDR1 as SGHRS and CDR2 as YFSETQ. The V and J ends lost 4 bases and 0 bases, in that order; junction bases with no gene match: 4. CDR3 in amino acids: CASSPSGRSTDTQYF. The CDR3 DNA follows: TGCGCCAGCAGCCCCAGCGGGAGAAGCACAGATACGCAGTATTTT.

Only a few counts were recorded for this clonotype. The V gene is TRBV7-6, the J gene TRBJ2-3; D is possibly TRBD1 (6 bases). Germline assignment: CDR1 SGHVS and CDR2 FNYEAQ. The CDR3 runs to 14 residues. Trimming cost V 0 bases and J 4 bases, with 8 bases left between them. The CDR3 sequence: CASSLARTADTQYF. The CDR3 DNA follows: TGTGCCAGCAGCTTAGCGAGGACAGCAGATACGCAGTATTTT.